Listed here is a single TCR beta chain. Trimming cost V 2 bases and J 1 base, with 8 bases left between them. CDR3 length: 14 amino acids. Germline CDR1 is LNHDA and CDR2 is SQIVND (reference sequence). This sample is drawn from a study of cytomegalovirus exposure and HLA in healthy donors. The PCR contained 60 Vbeta and 13 Jbeta primers. The repertoire was sequenced with immunoSEQ multiplex PCR; TCRdb's copy has only in-frame clones and lacks some. The sample features some 120,000 clones, with about 2.7% in its top ten. The specimen was PBMCs. The clonotype comes from a man younger than 45 in good health and CMV-seronegative. The V call is TRBV19, the J call TRBJ1-1; no clear D gene. The CDR3 region is CASSITTKNTEAFF. Here the CDR3 DNA reads TGTGCCAGTAGTATAACGACAAAGAACACTGAAGCTTTCTTT.